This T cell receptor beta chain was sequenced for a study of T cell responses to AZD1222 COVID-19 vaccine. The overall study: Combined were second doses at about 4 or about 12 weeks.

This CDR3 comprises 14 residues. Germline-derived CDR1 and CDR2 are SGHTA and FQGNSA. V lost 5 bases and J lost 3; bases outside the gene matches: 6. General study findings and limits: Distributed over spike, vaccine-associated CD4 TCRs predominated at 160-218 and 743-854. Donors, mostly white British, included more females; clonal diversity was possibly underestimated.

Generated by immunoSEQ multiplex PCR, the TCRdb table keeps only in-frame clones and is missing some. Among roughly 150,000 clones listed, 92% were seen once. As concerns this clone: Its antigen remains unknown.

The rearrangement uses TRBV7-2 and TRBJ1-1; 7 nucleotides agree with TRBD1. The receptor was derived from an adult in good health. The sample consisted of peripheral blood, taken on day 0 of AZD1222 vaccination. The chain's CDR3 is CASSPGGLDTEAFF. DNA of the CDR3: TGTGCCAGCAGCCCAGGGGGGCTGGACACTGAAGCTTTCTTT.